One sample yielded the 23 T cell receptor beta chains listed below, sequenced in a study of CD4 T cells in relation to SARS-CoV-2 and coronaviruses. Sequenced by immunoSEQ multiplex PCR; TCRdb stores in-frame clones only, minus some. The sample lists about 24,000 clones; under 80% were seen once. Unexposed donor CD4+ T cells date from about 2011-2018, before the COVID-19 pandemic. The cells were cultured for around ten days before CD4+ T cells were isolated. These receptors have no known antigen. The sample comprised CD4+ T cells from PBMCs, cultured in vitro. The receptor source for this set is a human donor in good health.

This rearrangement joins TRBV7-2 to TRBJ2-5, with D tentatively TRBD2 (6 bases). The ends were cut back, 5 bases at V and 1 base at J, with 14 bases in the middle. CDR3 length: 15 residues. Looked up from germline, CDR1 is SGHTA and CDR2 is FQGNSA. The CDR3 protein is CASSDPSGPQETQYF. CDR3 bases: TGTGCCAGCAGCGACCCGAGCGGGCCCCAAGAGACCCAGTACTTC.

The CDR3 is CASSYPGGQHEQYF. Here the CDR3 DNA reads TGTGCCAGCTCCTACCCTGGGGGGCAGCACGAGCAGTACTTC. The chain joins TRBV7-2 to TRBJ2-7; D tentatively reads TRBD1 or TRBD2 (6 bases each). Germline CDR1 and CDR2: SGHTA and FQGNSA. This CDR3 is built from 14 residues. Trimming cost V 8 bases and J 5 bases, with 19 bases left between them.

The sample holds one count of this clone. In DNA form, the CDR3 reads TGCGCCAGCAGCTTGGGGGGGGGTGAGGGGGTCGTACAGCCCCAGCATTTT. It codes for CASSLGGGEGVVQPQHF. The J gene is TRBJ1-5, the V gene TRBV5-1; possible D gene TRBD1, 6 bases. V lost 0 bases and J lost 7, with 20 bases in between. Germline loops: CDR1 SGHRS, CDR2 YFSETQ. The CDR3 covers 17 residues.

This clone appeared a single time. CDR3 bases: TGTGCCAGCAGCTTAGGACAGCGCAATGAGCAGTTCTTC. Protein sequence: CASSLGQRNEQFF. V is TRBV6-6 and J is TRBJ2-1, with TRBD1 as a possible D gene (6 bases). Trimming removed 6 bases from V and 6 bases from J, with 12 bases in between. This CDR3 is built from 13 residues. In germline, CDR1 is MNHNY, CDR2 SVGAGI (reference sequence).

This clone occurred a few times. CDR3 DNA: TGTGCCAGCAGCTTAGATATCGGAACAGACAATGAGCAGTTCTTC. It yields the protein CASSLDIGTDNEQFF. This sequence joins TRBV11-3 and TRBJ2-1; D is unresolved. Germline lookup yields CDR1 SGHNT and CDR2 YENEEA. This CDR3 contains 15 residues. V was cut by 0 bases and J by 5 bases, with 11 bases left in between.

The rearrangement uses TRBV29-1 and TRBJ2-3, with 14 bases aligning to TRBD2. V lost 6 bases, J lost 4 bases, and 3 bases stayed unmatched. CDR1 SQVTM and CDR2 ANQGSEA come from the germline V gene. This CDR3 is 14 amino acids long. Here the CDR3 DNA reads TGCAGCGTGGGGACTAGCGGGGGTTCAGATACGCAGTATTTT. Translation: CSVGTSGGSDTQYF.

In this sample, this clone turned up once. The chain links TRBV3-1 (or the pseudogene TRBV3-2) to TRBJ1-2; 9 nucleotides agree with TRBD1. Germline V gene sequence: CDR1 LGHDT, CDR2 YNNKEL (reference sequence). J was trimmed by 6 bases and V by 5 bases; bases with no gene match: 7. The CDR3 runs to 14 residues. The CDR3 nucleotides are TGTGCCAGCAGCACACGGACAGGGGAGGATGGCTACACCTTC. As protein: CASSTRTGEDGYTF.

The gene calls are TRBV7-3 and TRBJ1-2; TRBD1 matches at 7 bases. Germline V gene data show CDR1 as SGHTA and CDR2 as FQGTGA. The CDR3 spans 13 residues. V lost 1 base and J lost 5; bases outside the gene matches: 1. The CDR3 nucleotides read TGTGCCAGCAGCTTAAACAGGGGATATGGCTACACCTTC. It is translated as CASSLNRGYGYTF.

The chain employs TRBV9 and TRBJ1-2; no definite D call. Germline V gene data show CDR1 as SGDLS and CDR2 as YYNGEE. This CDR3 is 15 amino acids long. V was clipped by 0 bases and J by 4 bases, with 13 bases between them. This CDR3 is CASSVESVSSYGYTF. CDR3 DNA sequence: TGTGCCAGCAGCGTAGAGTCTGTCAGTAGCTATGGCTACACCTTC.

The chain couples TRBV10-3 to TRBJ1-2; 10 bases align to TRBD1. This CDR3 is 15 amino acids long. CDR1 ENHRY and CDR2 SYGVKD come from the germline V gene. The V and J ends lost 6 bases and 4 bases, in that order; junction bases with no gene match: 8. CDR3 nucleotide sequence: TGTGCCATCAGCGCACCGGGACAGGGGATCTATGGCTACACCTTC. Protein sequence: CAISAPGQGIYGYTF.

This clone was observed a few times. The V gene is TRBV29-1, the J gene TRBJ2-7, with TRBD1 identical over 7 bases. J was trimmed by 11 bases and V by 3 bases; bases with no gene match: 7. This CDR3 comprises 11 residues. CDR1 and CDR2 from the germline V gene are SQVTM and ANQGSEA. The CDR3 spells CSVDSTGTKYF. The CDR3, as DNA: TGCAGCGTTGATTCGACAGGGACAAAGTACTTC.

This clone was seen only a few times. The CDR3 DNA is TGCAGCGTTGTTGTAACAGGAGCTAACTATGGCTACACCTTC. Translating gives CSVVVTGANYGYTF. The chain couples TRBV29-1 to TRBJ1-2, with D perhaps matching TRBD1 (5 bases). The germline CDR1 and CDR2 sequences are SQVTM and ANQGSEA. The CDR3 runs to 14 residues. Trimming took off 4 bases at V and 0 bases at J, with 12 bases between the two ends.

The genes are TRBV25-1 and TRBJ2-7; no definite D call. The CDR3 contains 13 residues. Trimming removed 2 bases from V and 0 bases from J, with 5 bases in between. CDR1 and CDR2 from the germline V gene are MGHDK and SYGVNS. The CDR3 DNA follows: TGTGCCAGCAGTGAAGCAGCCTCCTACGAGCAGTACTTC. Residues: CASSEAASYEQYF.

The V gene is TRBV6-5, the J gene TRBJ2-3; maybe TRBD1 (5 bases). The CDR3 extends over 14 amino acids. V lost 2 bases, J lost 3 bases, and 9 bases lay in between. Germline V CDR1 and CDR2: MNHEY, SVGAGI. CDR3 coding DNA: TGTGCCAGCAGTTACACCAGGGTTACAGATACGCAGTATTTT. It codes for CASSYTRVTDTQYF.

This sequence joins TRBV6-5 and TRBJ1-1; D perhaps matches TRBD1 (5 bases). This CDR3 is built from 16 residues. Germline values: CDR1 MNHEY, CDR2 SVGAGI. Trimming pared 0 bases from V and 3 bases from J, leaving 14 bases between. CDR3 residues: CASSYSSGTVDTEAFF. The CDR3 DNA follows: TGTGCCAGCAGTTACTCGAGCGGGACCGTGGACACTGAAGCTTTCTTT.

The chain uses TRBV5-6 and TRBJ1-1; D is uncertain. Germline V gene data show CDR1 as SGHDT and CDR2 as YYEEEE. The length of the CDR3 is 13 residues. Deletions cut 0 bases from V and 0 bases from J, with 3 bases between. The CDR3 sequence is CASSLVLNTEAFF. CDR3 sequence (DNA): TGTGCCAGCAGCTTGGTATTGAACACTGAAGCTTTCTTT.

The sample holds a few counts of this clone. The J gene is TRBJ1-3, the V gene TRBV7-2; D is uncertain. The germline V gene has CDR1 SGHTA and CDR2 FQGNSA. The ends were cut back, 4 bases at V and 0 bases at J, with 10 bases in the middle. This CDR3 spans 15 amino acids. CDR3 region: CASSSGPSSGNTIYF. In DNA form, the CDR3 reads TGTGCCAGCAGCTCCGGACCCAGCTCTGGAAACACCATATATTTT.

CDR3 bases: TGTGCCAGCAGCTTACAGGGGGCAGGGACTGAAGCTTTCTTT. It yields the protein CASSLQGAGTEAFF. The V and J genes are TRBV7-6 and TRBJ1-1, with 8 bases lining up with TRBD1. Germline trimming cut 2 bases from V and 5 bases from J; bases unmatched to any gene: 4. The CDR3 runs 14 residues. CDR1 is SGHVS, CDR2 FNYEAQ, per germline.

V and J are TRBV6-5 and TRBJ2-2, with D possibly matching TRBD2 (7 bases). This CDR3 has 15 amino acids. Germline CDR1 reads MNHEY; CDR2 reads SVGAGI. Between the trimmed V and J ends, which lost 2 bases and 4 bases, there was a span of 11 bases. The CDR3 sequence: CASSYAGAGTGELFF. DNA of the CDR3: TGTGCCAGCAGTTACGCGGGGGCTGGCACCGGGGAGCTGTTTTTT.

DNA of the CDR3: TGTGCCAGTAGTATAGCGCGGACAGGAGACAATTCACCCCTCCACTTT. Its protein product is CASSIARTGDNSPLHF. This chain connects TRBV19 to TRBJ1-6, with TRBD1 matching over 7 bases. The V gene's germline CDR1 is LNHDA and CDR2 SQIVND (reference sequence). V lost 1 base, J lost 7 bases, and 7 bases stayed unmatched. This CDR3 comprises 16 residues. The entire variable domain, with the rest obtained from reference TRBV19 and TRBJ1-6, is as follows: DGGITQSPKYLFRKEGQNVTLSCEQNLNHDAMYWYRQDPGQGLRLIYYSQIVNDFQKGDIAEGYSVSREKKESFPLTVTSAQKNPTAFYLCASSIARTGDNSPLHFGNGTRLTVT.

The rearrangement joins TRBV20-1 to TRBJ2-5; D not certain. The germline V and J ends were trimmed by 3 bases and 4 bases, with 12 bases remaining between them. CDR3 length: 13 amino acids. Germline values: CDR1 DFQATT, CDR2 SNEGSKA (reference sequence). In nucleotides, the CDR3 is TGCAGTGCTAGTCCTCCCAGCCCAGAGACCCAGTACTTC. Translated: CSASPPSPETQYF.

This clone was picked up a small number of times. This chain connects TRBV6-1 to TRBJ1-6; maybe TRBD1 (5 bases). The CDR3 sequence is 15 residues long. Germline lookup yields CDR1 MNHNS and CDR2 SASEGT. V dropped 2 bases and J dropped 3 bases, with 8 bases sitting between them. The CDR3 spells CASSEQGGYNSPLHF. For the CDR3, the DNA is TGTGCCAGCAGTGAACAGGGCGGCTATAATTCACCCCTCCACTTT.

The DNA of the CDR3 is TGTGCCACCATAACGATTCGAAAGAACACTGAAGCTTTCTTT. It yields the protein CATITIRKNTEAFF. The rearrangement links TRBV6-6 to TRBJ1-1; D is undetermined. V lost 10 bases and J lost 1, with 16 bases in between. Germline V lookup: CDR1 MNHNY, CDR2 SVGAGI (reference sequence). The CDR3 covers 14 residues.